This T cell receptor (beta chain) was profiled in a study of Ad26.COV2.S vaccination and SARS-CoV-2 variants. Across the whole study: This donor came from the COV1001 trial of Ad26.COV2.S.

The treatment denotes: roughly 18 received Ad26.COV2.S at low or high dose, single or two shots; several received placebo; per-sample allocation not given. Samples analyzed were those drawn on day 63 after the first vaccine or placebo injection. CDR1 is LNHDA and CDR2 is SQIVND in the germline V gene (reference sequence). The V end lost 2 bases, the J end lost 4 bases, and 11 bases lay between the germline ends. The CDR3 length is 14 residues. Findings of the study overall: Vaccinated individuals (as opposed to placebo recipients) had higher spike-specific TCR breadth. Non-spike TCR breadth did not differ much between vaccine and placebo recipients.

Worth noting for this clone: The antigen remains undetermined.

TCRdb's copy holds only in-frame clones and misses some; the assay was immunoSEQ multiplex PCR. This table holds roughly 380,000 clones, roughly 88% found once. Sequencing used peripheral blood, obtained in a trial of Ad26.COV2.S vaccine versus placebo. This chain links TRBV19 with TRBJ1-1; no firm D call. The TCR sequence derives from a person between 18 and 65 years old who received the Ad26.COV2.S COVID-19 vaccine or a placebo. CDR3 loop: CASSIPRRSTEAFF. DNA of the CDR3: TGTGCCAGTAGTATACCGCGACGGTCCACTGAAGCTTTCTTT. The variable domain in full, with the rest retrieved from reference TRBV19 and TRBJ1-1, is DGGITQSPKYLFRKEGQNVTLSCEQNLNHDAMYWYRQDPGQGLRLIYYSQIVNDFQKGDIAEGYSVSREKKESFPLTVTSAQKNPTAFYLCASSIPRRSTEAFFGQGTRLTVV.